This is a list of T cell receptor beta chains from one sample in a study of cytomegalovirus exposure and HLA in healthy donors. Measured with immunoSEQ multiplex PCR; TCRdb has only the in-frame clones, and not every one. The sample records roughly 180,000 clones, about four fifths being singletons. The sequenced sample consisted of PBMCs. Receptors were obtained from a male donor in good health and CMV-seronegative. CDR3s include the opening cysteine and the closing phenylalanine or tryptophan. D genes are given only for firm matches. The size entry is marked missing in some rows and otherwise reads once, few, many or a size class.

D: .; J: TRBJ2-5; V: TRBV6-5; size: .; DNA: TGTGCCAGCAGTTACAGTGAGGGGGTCGGGGAGACCCAGTACTTC; CDR3: CASSYSEGVGETQYF
D: .; J: TRBJ1-2; V: TRBV13; size: .; DNA: TGTGCCAGCAGCTCCGGGGGAGGGGGCTATGGCTACACCTTC; CDR3: CASSSGGGGYGYTF
D: .; J: TRBJ1-1; V: TRBV9; size: .; DNA: TGTGCCAGCAGCGGACATGGTGGCACTGAAGCTTTCTTT; CDR3: CASSGHGGTEAFF
D: TRBD2; J: TRBJ2-2; V: TRBV30; size: few; DNA: TGTGCCTGGAGTGTACTGGGCGGGAGAGGTTCCGGGGAGCTGTTTTTT; CDR3: CAWSVLGGRGSGELFF
D: .; J: TRBJ1-5; V: TRBV29-1; size: few; DNA: TGCAGCGTTGGAGACAGGCAGCAGCCCCAGCATTTT; CDR3: CSVGDRQQPQHF
D: TRBD1; J: TRBJ2-2; V: TRBV7-7; size: .; DNA: TGTGCCAGCAGCATCCGACAGGGATGGAACACCGGGGAGCTGTTTTTT; CDR3: CASSIRQGWNTGELFF
D: TRBD2; J: TRBJ2-5; V: TRBV7-2; size: .; DNA: TGTGCCAGCAGCTTAGGTTTGGTCGCTAGCGGGAGGGAGGCCCAGTACTTC; CDR3: CASSLGLVASGREAQYF
D: .; J: TRBJ2-7; V: TRBV2; size: once; DNA: TGTGCCAGCAGTGAACATTACGAGCAGTACTTC; CDR3: CASSEHYEQYF
D: TRBD1; J: TRBJ1-6; V: TRBV7-2; size: .; DNA: TGTGCCAGCAGCAGACCGGGACAGGTTAATTCACCCCTCCACTTT; CDR3: CASSRPGQVNSPLHF
D: TRBD2; J: TRBJ2-2; V: TRBV9; size: .; DNA: TGTGCCAGCAGCGTAGGTGGGGGGGCCGGGGAGCTGTTTTTT; CDR3: CASSVGGGAGELFF
D: .; J: TRBJ1-1; V: TRBV19; size: .; DNA: TGTGCCAGTTATCAGGGCTACACTGAAGCTTTCTTT; CDR3: CASYQGYTEAFF
D: .; J: TRBJ1-2; V: TRBV19; size: .; DNA: TGTGCCAGTAGTATTTACACCAGGGGCTATGGCTACACCTTC; CDR3: CASSIYTRGYGYTF
D: .; J: TRBJ1-2; V: TRBV6-1; size: .; DNA: TGTGCCAGCAGTGAGACAGACACCGACTATGGCTACACCTTC; CDR3: CASSETDTDYGYTF
D: .; J: TRBJ2-7; V: TRBV25-1; size: few; DNA: TGTGCCAGCAAGGGAGCCGGCGGCTACGAGCAGTACTTC; CDR3: CASKGAGGYEQYF
D: .; J: TRBJ2-7; V: TRBV18; size: .; DNA: TGTGCCAGCTCGCTGGTCAGCTCCTACGAGCAGTACTTC; CDR3: CASSLVSSYEQYF
D: TRBD1; J: TRBJ2-4; V: TRBV19; size: .; DNA: TGTGCCAGTACCCGCGATGGGGGGACAGGGACGGCCAAAAACATTCAGTACTTC; CDR3: CASTRDGGTGTAKNIQYF
D: TRBD2; J: TRBJ2-7; V: TRBV4-2; size: few; DNA: TGTGCCAGCAGCCAATTGGTCGGGACTAGCGGTTCTGGCTCCTACGAGCAGTACTTC; CDR3: CASSQLVGTSGSGSYEQYF